This TCR beta chain was retrieved from a study of regulatory T cells in long-lasting Graves disease. Study conclusions and caveats: Researchers examined only peripheral blood and not thyroid tissue. Persistent Graves' cases showed lower TCR diversity than newly diagnosed cases.

According to the study, TCR beta libraries were built with iRepertoire HTBI primers and CDR3-region Arm-PCR. MiXCR was run by TCRdb on the multiplex PCR reads, yielding one entry per CDR3 protein. Found here are hundreds of thousands of distinct CDR3 sequences, over 15% of them singletons; the top ten hold 25% to 30%. Time point specified: newly diagnosed GD, antithyroid drugs for less than 3 months. The TCR library was prepared using RNA isolated from PBMCs. The patient group derived from an endocrinology department in Xi'an, China. This clonotype was detected ten times or more. Antigen specificity is unknown. The junction departs from germline at one end; a sequencing error may be responsible. CDR1 SGHRS and CDR2 YFSETQ come from the germline V gene. The CDR3 length is 15 residues. A further study also used this sample, focusing on T cells in Graves' hyperthyroidism and ophthalmopathy. From that paper: Ophthalmopathy, which appeared later, was predicted by the model a median about 5.9 months before onset.

V is TRBV5-1 and J is TRBJ1-1; perhaps TRBD1 as D (6 bases). Sequenced material: peripheral blood mononuclear cells (PBMCs), taken at new diagnosis, from a patient treated with antithyroid drugs. The sequence came from a man in his forties or fifties with Graves disease. The CDR3 DNA reads as TGTGCCAGCAGCTTGCTCACAGGGACGAACACTGAAGCTTTCTTT. Its translation: CASSLLTGTNTEAFF.